This T cell receptor beta chain stems from a study of beta chain features in type 1 diabetes. Study-wide context: Healthy donors and patients showed comparable age, gender and cell yields.

V was trimmed by 3 bases and J by 0 bases, leaving 11 bases between them. CDR1 is SGHVS, CDR2 FNYEAQ, per germline. The CDR3 has 16 amino acids. Study-wide results and caveats: Healthy donors had naive, central memory and Treg TCRB repertoires that appeared less similar than those seen among patients.

Every isolated RNA sample was fully reverse transcribed, so sequencing captured expressed TCRB transcripts. TCRdb's copy holds only in-frame clones and misses some; the assay was immunoSEQ multiplex PCR. Of 70,000 to 90,000 clones listed, roughly a third are singletons. This clone has only a few counts. The target antigen is unknown. CD45RO/CCR7/CD25/CD127/CD95/CD27 separated CD4+ naive, central memory, regulatory and stem cell-like memory cells by sorting. The J gene is TRBJ2-2, the V gene TRBV7-6, with D tentatively TRBD1 (6 bases). The sequence was collected from a woman under 30 in good health. The specimen was stem cell memory CD4+ T cells from blood. For the CDR3, the DNA is TGTGCCAGCAGCTTGGAACAGGGTGCGAACACCGGGGAGCTGTTTTTT. As protein: CASSLEQGANTGELFF.